This T cell receptor (beta chain) was sequenced for a study of breast tumors, draining lymph nodes, adjacent tissues. Using its own MiXCR run on the multiplex PCR reads, TCRdb lists one record per CDR3 protein. The sample lists 85,000 to 130,000 distinct CDR3 sequences; roughly 33% were seen once. Whole-study findings and limits: Tumor repertoires ranked between lymph nodes and nontumor tissue in diversity, with V and J gene preferences. Data fit most tumor T cells coming from lymph node, expanding in tumor. That most tumor T cells come from lymph nodes remained unproven.

Comment on this clonotype: As yet, its antigen is unknown.

The CDR3 totals 14 residues. Germline assignment: CDR1 SEHNR and CDR2 FQNEAQ (reference sequence). V gave up 5 bases and J gave up 10 bases; unmatched junction bases: 4. Axillary draining lymph nodes of breast cancer patients supplied the node samples. Sequencing input: axillary lymph node tissue. This sequence joins TRBV7-9 and TRBJ1-6, with 11 bases identical to TRBD1. This TCR was sampled from a female donor with breast cancer. Some clones in this sample may be carry-over from other donors' samples. The CDR3 bases are TGTGCCAGCAGCACGGGACAGGGGGAATCACCCCTCCACTTT. Protein product: CASSTGQGESPLHF.